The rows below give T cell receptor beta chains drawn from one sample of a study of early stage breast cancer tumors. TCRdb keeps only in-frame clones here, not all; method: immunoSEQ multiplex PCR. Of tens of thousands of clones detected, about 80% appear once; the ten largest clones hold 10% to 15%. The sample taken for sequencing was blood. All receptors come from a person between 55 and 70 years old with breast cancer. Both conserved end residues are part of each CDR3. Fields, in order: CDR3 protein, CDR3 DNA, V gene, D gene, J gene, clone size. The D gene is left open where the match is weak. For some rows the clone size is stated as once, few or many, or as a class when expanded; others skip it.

cdr3_aa: CASSLHSGQPQHF
cdr3_nt: TGTGCCAGCAGCTTACACAGCGGTCAGCCCCAGCATTTT
v_call: TRBV7-2
d_call: NA
j_call: TRBJ1-5
clone_size: NA

cdr3_aa: CASSLIHDTEAFF
cdr3_nt: TGTGCCAGCAGCTTGATACATGACACTGAAGCTTTCTTT
v_call: TRBV5-6
d_call: NA
j_call: TRBJ1-1
clone_size: few

cdr3_aa: CSVAAGHSTDTQYF
cdr3_nt: TGCAGCGTTGCAGCGGGGCACTCCACAGATACGCAGTATTTT
v_call: TRBV29-1
d_call: TRBD2
j_call: TRBJ2-3
clone_size: NA

cdr3_aa: CASSSRVAEAFF
cdr3_nt: TGTGCCAGTAGTAGCAGGGTGGCTGAAGCTTTCTTT
v_call: TRBV19
d_call: NA
j_call: TRBJ1-1
clone_size: few

cdr3_aa: CASSPPGQGFYEQYF
cdr3_nt: TGTGCCAGCAGTCCACCGGGACAGGGTTTTTACGAGCAGTACTTC
v_call: TRBV27
d_call: TRBD1
j_call: TRBJ2-7
clone_size: once

cdr3_aa: CASRQGGEQYF
cdr3_nt: TGTGCCAGTCGCCAGGGAGGCGAGCAGTACTTC
v_call: TRBV19
d_call: NA
j_call: TRBJ2-7
clone_size: once

cdr3_aa: CASSLSTGGSGNTIYF
cdr3_nt: TGTGCCAGCAGCTTATCCACAGGGGGCTCTGGAAACACCATATATTTT
v_call: TRBV7-2
d_call: TRBD1
j_call: TRBJ1-3
clone_size: NA

cdr3_aa: CASSLGAQGGYTF
cdr3_nt: TGTGCCAGCAGCTTGGGGGCTCAGGGGGGCTACACCTTC
v_call: TRBV5-4
d_call: NA
j_call: TRBJ1-2
clone_size: NA

cdr3_aa: CASSLDGQAYNEQFF
cdr3_nt: TGTGCCAGCAGCTTAGACGGACAGGCCTACAATGAGCAGTTCTTC
v_call: TRBV7-9
d_call: TRBD1
j_call: TRBJ2-1
clone_size: once

cdr3_aa: CSVETGTGSGANVLTF
cdr3_nt: TGCAGCGTAGAGACAGGGACCGGCTCTGGGGCCAACGTCCTGACTTTC
v_call: TRBV29-1
d_call: TRBD1
j_call: TRBJ2-6
clone_size: NA

cdr3_aa: CASSRDSGRDTQYF
cdr3_nt: TGTGCCAGCAGCAGGGATAGCGGGAGAGATACGCAGTATTTT
v_call: TRBV7-8
d_call: TRBD2
j_call: TRBJ2-3
clone_size: NA

cdr3_aa: CASRSTGAGELFF
cdr3_nt: TGTGCCAGCAGGTCTACAGGGGCCGGGGAGCTGTTTTTT
v_call: TRBV28
d_call: TRBD1
j_call: TRBJ2-2
clone_size: NA

cdr3_aa: CASSLVRSSYEQYF
cdr3_nt: TGTGCCAGCAGCTTAGTGAGGAGCTCCTACGAGCAGTACTTC
v_call: TRBV7-6
d_call: NA
j_call: TRBJ2-7
clone_size: NA

cdr3_aa: CASTLVGGIYEQYF
cdr3_nt: TGTGCCAGCACCCTCGTGGGCGGGATCTACGAGCAGTACTTC
v_call: TRBV5-6
d_call: NA
j_call: TRBJ2-7
clone_size: NA

cdr3_aa: CASSSPLARNEQFF
cdr3_nt: TGTGCCAGCAGTTCCCCACTAGCACGCAATGAGCAGTTCTTC
v_call: TRBV27
d_call: NA
j_call: TRBJ2-1
clone_size: NA

cdr3_aa: CASSSPGGQAYYEQYF
cdr3_nt: TGTGCCAGCAGTAGCCCGGGGGGGCAGGCTTACTACGAGCAGTACTTC
v_call: TRBV28
d_call: TRBD2
j_call: TRBJ2-7
clone_size: once

cdr3_aa: CASSSGTDFYEQYF
cdr3_nt: TGCGCCAGCAGCTCCGGGACTGACTTTTACGAGCAGTACTTC
v_call: TRBV5-1
d_call: NA
j_call: TRBJ2-7
clone_size: NA

cdr3_aa: CASSLMSAVYGNTIYF
cdr3_nt: TGTGCCAGCAGCTTAATGTCGGCGGTGTATGGAAACACCATATATTTT
v_call: TRBV7-9
d_call: NA
j_call: TRBJ1-3
clone_size: few

cdr3_aa: CASSPTGGVIHEQYF
cdr3_nt: TGTGCCAGCTCACCAACGGGGGGAGTGATCCACGAGCAGTACTTC
v_call: TRBV18
d_call: TRBD2
j_call: TRBJ2-7
clone_size: few

cdr3_aa: CASTGGSYEQYF
cdr3_nt: TGTGCCAGCACGGGAGGGAGCTACGAGCAGTACTTC
v_call: TRBV28
d_call: TRBD2
j_call: TRBJ2-7
clone_size: few

cdr3_aa: CSVGSWAFF
cdr3_nt: TGCAGCGTAGGGAGTTGGGCTTTCTTT
v_call: TRBV29-1
d_call: NA
j_call: TRBJ1-1
clone_size: few

cdr3_aa: CASSFSGSIDEQFF
cdr3_nt: TGTGCCAGCAGTTTCAGCGGGAGTATAGATGAGCAGTTCTTC
v_call: TRBV27
d_call: TRBD2
j_call: TRBJ2-1
clone_size: NA

cdr3_aa: CASSAQGETQYF
cdr3_nt: TGTGCCAGCAGCGCACAGGGGGAGACCCAGTACTTC
v_call: TRBV2
d_call: TRBD1
j_call: TRBJ2-5
clone_size: NA

cdr3_aa: CSVQDPLYTEAFF
cdr3_nt: TGCAGCGTTCAAGACCCTCTCTACACTGAAGCTTTCTTT
v_call: TRBV29-1
d_call: NA
j_call: TRBJ1-1
clone_size: NA

cdr3_aa: CASSLATGESAQYF
cdr3_nt: TGCGCCAGCAGCTTGGCGACAGGGGAATCGGCCCAGTACTTC
v_call: TRBV5-1
d_call: TRBD1
j_call: TRBJ2-5
clone_size: NA

cdr3_aa: CASSSGLAGRFEQFF
cdr3_nt: TGTGCTAGCAGCTCGGGACTAGCGGGAAGGTTTGAGCAGTTCTTC
v_call: TRBV7-7
d_call: TRBD2
j_call: TRBJ2-1
clone_size: NA

cdr3_aa: CASSLDGRGRLGYTF
cdr3_nt: TGTGCCAGCAGCTTGGACGGCAGGGGGCGTCTTGGCTACACCTTC
v_call: TRBV5-8
d_call: TRBD1
j_call: TRBJ1-2
clone_size: NA

cdr3_aa: CASSSGQGNTIYF
cdr3_nt: TGTGCCAGCAGTTCAGGGCAAGGAAACACCATATATTTT
v_call: TRBV28
d_call: NA
j_call: TRBJ1-3
clone_size: once

cdr3_aa: CASTIRGANVLTF
cdr3_nt: TGTGCCAGCACCATCCGGGGGGCCAACGTCCTGACTTTC
v_call: TRBV11-3
d_call: NA
j_call: TRBJ2-6
clone_size: NA

cdr3_aa: CASSSLSRGYSNQPQHF
cdr3_nt: TGTGCCAGCAGCTCCCTCTCCAGGGGATATAGCAATCAGCCCCAGCATTTT
v_call: TRBV7-2
d_call: NA
j_call: TRBJ1-5
clone_size: NA

cdr3_aa: CASRKGPGTSGRGEEQYF
cdr3_nt: TGTGCCAGCAGGAAGGGACCCGGGACTAGCGGGAGAGGGGAGGAGCAGTACTTC
v_call: TRBV2
d_call: TRBD2
j_call: TRBJ2-7
clone_size: NA

cdr3_aa: CSVRLQGTNTGELFF
cdr3_nt: TGCAGCGTCCGACTTCAGGGGACGAACACCGGGGAGCTGTTTTTT
v_call: TRBV29-1
d_call: NA
j_call: TRBJ2-2
clone_size: NA

cdr3_aa: CASNANQGAAKAFF
cdr3_nt: TGTGCCAGCAATGCCAATCAGGGGGCGGCTAAAGCTTTCTTT
v_call: TRBV6-5
d_call: TRBD1
j_call: TRBJ1-1
clone_size: NA

cdr3_aa: CASSIEHRGNTEAFF
cdr3_nt: TGTGCCAGTAGTATAGAGCACAGGGGGAATACTGAAGCTTTCTTT
v_call: TRBV19
d_call: TRBD1
j_call: TRBJ1-1
clone_size: once

cdr3_aa: CASSLTGAGELFF
cdr3_nt: TGTGCCAGCAGCTTAACGGGCGCCGGGGAGCTGTTTTTT
v_call: TRBV7-3
d_call: NA
j_call: TRBJ2-2
clone_size: NA

cdr3_aa: CASSLVGRGDRVRGYTF
cdr3_nt: TGTGCCAGCAGTTTAGTGGGCCGGGGGGACAGGGTACGTGGCTACACCTTC
v_call: TRBV28
d_call: TRBD1
j_call: TRBJ1-2
clone_size: NA

cdr3_aa: CASRPGTSGTDTQYF
cdr3_nt: TGTGCCAGCAGGCCCGGGACTAGTGGCACAGATACGCAGTATTTT
v_call: TRBV5-4
d_call: TRBD2
j_call: TRBJ2-3
clone_size: NA

cdr3_aa: CASSDRANQPQHF
cdr3_nt: TGTGCCAGCAGTGACAGGGCTAATCAGCCCCAGCATTTT
v_call: TRBV28
d_call: TRBD1
j_call: TRBJ1-5
clone_size: NA

cdr3_aa: CASSPGTPNTGELFF
cdr3_nt: TGTGCCAGCTCACCTGGCACACCTAACACCGGGGAGCTGTTTTTT
v_call: TRBV18
d_call: NA
j_call: TRBJ2-2
clone_size: NA

cdr3_aa: CASSRGAADLNEQFF
cdr3_nt: TGCGCCAGCAGCCGGGGGGCCGCGGATCTCAATGAGCAGTTCTTC
v_call: TRBV5-1
d_call: NA
j_call: TRBJ2-1
clone_size: once

cdr3_aa: CASSLGLSGENYEQFF
cdr3_nt: TGTGCCAGCAGCTTGGGACTAAGCGGAGAGAACTATGAGCAGTTCTTC
v_call: TRBV5-4
d_call: NA
j_call: TRBJ2-1
clone_size: NA

cdr3_aa: CASSSGQVATNEKLFF
cdr3_nt: TGTGCCAGCAGCTCGGGACAGGTTGCAACTAATGAAAAACTGTTTTTT
v_call: TRBV9
d_call: TRBD1
j_call: TRBJ1-4
clone_size: medium-sized

cdr3_aa: CASRGDTYEQYF
cdr3_nt: TGTGCCAGCCGAGGGGACACCTACGAGCAGTACTTC
v_call: TRBV6-5
d_call: NA
j_call: TRBJ2-7
clone_size: NA

cdr3_aa: CASSAGLAGNNEQFF
cdr3_nt: TGCGCCAGCAGCGCCGGACTAGCGGGAAACAATGAGCAGTTCTTC
v_call: TRBV5-1
d_call: TRBD2
j_call: TRBJ2-1
clone_size: NA

cdr3_aa: CASHVSGTQFF
cdr3_nt: TGTGCCAGCCATGTCTCAGGCACGCAGTTCTTC
v_call: TRBV7-9
d_call: NA
j_call: TRBJ2-1
clone_size: NA

cdr3_aa: CASSEWAPGGSYNEQFF
cdr3_nt: TGTGCCAGCAGCGAGTGGGCCCCGGGGGGCTCCTACAATGAGCAGTTCTTC
v_call: TRBV7-8
d_call: TRBD2
j_call: TRBJ2-1
clone_size: once